The next 2 T cell receptor beta chains were all read from a single sample in a study of blood T cell repertoires in COVID-19. Assay: immunoSEQ multiplex PCR; the TCRdb copy retains only in-frame clones and omits some. The sample holds approximately 250,000 clones, 80% to 90% seen once. Specimen: PBMCs or T cells enriched from blood (not recorded which). These receptors originate from a woman between 25 and 40 years old who had recovered from COVID-19.

The rearrangement links TRBV27 to TRBJ1-6; TRBD1 agrees at 8 bases. CDR3 length: 16 amino acids. Germline loops: CDR1 MNHEY, CDR2 SMNVEV (reference sequence). Trimming cost V 5 bases and J 6 bases; bases outside gene matches: 9. CDR3 sequence: CASSLHGQGSNSPLHF. DNA for the CDR3: TGTGCCAGCAGTCTCCACGGACAGGGAAGTAATTCACCCCTCCACTTT.

V is TRBV11-2 and J is TRBJ1-1; unclear D gene. Germline V gene data show CDR1 as SGHAT and CDR2 as FQNNGV. This CDR3 region has 13 residues. V was trimmed by 3 bases and J by 2 bases, leaving 7 bases between them. The CDR3 loop reads CASSFRGNTEAFF. Written as DNA, the CDR3 is TGTGCCAGCAGCTTTCGGGGTAACACTGAAGCTTTCTTT. Complete variable domain (other parts from reference TRBV11-2 and TRBJ1-1): EAGVAQSPRYKIIEKRQSVAFWCNPISGHATLYWYQQILGQGPKLLIQFQNNGVVDDSQLPKDRFSAERLKGVDSTLKIQPAKLEDSAVYLCASSFRGNTEAFFGQGTRLTVV.